This entry is about one TCR beta chain. Original handling: The assay estimated nucleated cells by amplifying reference gene primers. TCRdb keeps only in-frame clones here, not all; method: immunoSEQ multiplex PCR. The DNA gave D and trimming, while V, J and clone size come from that table. Among roughly 200,000 clones listed, approximately 90% were seen once. This sample is part of a study of blood T cell repertoires in COVID-19. Study at large: Donors of Cohort 3 who recovered were those that had two negative PCRs, clearance, or symptom resolution.

CDR1 and CDR2 from the germline V gene are SEHNR and FQNEAQ (reference sequence). CDR3 length equals 12 residues. V was shortened by 3 bases and J by 3 bases, with 5 bases between the two germline ends. Cohorts were determined from participant-reported clinical history. The clonotype was recovered from a woman aged 40 to 55 in a cohort exposed to, infected with or recovered from COVID-19 (not recorded which). Sequenced: PBMCs or T cells enriched from blood (not recorded which). This chain connects TRBV7-9 to TRBJ1-1, with D hard to call. The CDR3 region is CASSFSDTEAFF. The CDR3 DNA sequence: TGTGCCAGCAGCTTCTCGGACACTGAAGCTTTCTTT.